These T cell receptor beta chains were read from a single sample in a study of molecular identifiers for immune sequencing clone quantification. Each CDR3 protein gets one entry after TCRdb re-called the PCR reads with MiXCR. The sample yields 40,000 to 50,000 distinct CDR3 sequences, roughly 19% seen once. Sequencing used naive CD8+ T cells from blood, with Jurkat cell RNA spiked in. These receptors came from a human donor in good health. Some libraries in this study had Jurkat cell RNA spiked in. CDR3s include the opening cysteine and the closing phenylalanine or tryptophan.

v_call cdr3_aa
TRBV7-9 CASSSDRSSYEQYF
TRBV2 CASSEGRGGAKNIQYF
TRBV29-1 CSVEARDSYEQYF
TRBV27 CASSLRDAYRRDTQYF
TRBV6-1 CASSGAGGAYEQYF
TRBV4-2 CASSQDRGSYEQYF
TRBV29-1 CSVEEVSGPGNEQFF
TRBV6-2/TRBV6-3 CASSIQAGAEPGELFF
TRBV5-1 CASSGSSSYEQYF
TRBV5-1 CASSLEWGLQETQYF
TRBV11-2 CASSLVPGGNEQFF
TRBV29-1 CSVEKGDTGYEQYF
TRBV4-3 CASSQVSRQGAFYGYTF
TRBV12-3/TRBV12-4 CASNDYSGAGELFF
TRBV7-9 CASSLDRQGSRRDTQYF
TRBV28 CASSKTSGSPDTQYF
TRBV5-1 CASSLDRYEQYF
TRBV7-9 CASSLVGSITQETQYF
TRBV7-9 CASRMGGDTQYF
TRBV18 CASSPPDNSEQYF
TRBV11-2 CASSKTNYNEQFF
TRBV7-2 CASSPNSGSGNEQFF
TRBV5-5 CVSSPLGGQRMNTEAFF
TRBV7-9 CASSPLTQVYEQYF
TRBV30 CAWSRDSVGANVLTF
TRBV2 CASRAREGGPGETQYF
TRBV3-1 CASSQDPGGDTEAFF
TRBV5-4 CASTTGTGTYEQYF
TRBV14 CASSEGDDSPLHF
TRBV13 CASSSPDSLNTEAFF
TRBV19 CASKSPESGANVLTF
TRBV29-1 CSVAPGRATLEQFF
TRBV28 CASILGDTSTDTQYF
TRBV7-2 CASSLVLGASDEAFF
TRBV28 CASSKDSATQYF
TRBV19 CASRNRGSTDTQYF
TRBV10-3 CATRTVSSYEQYF
TRBV20-1 CSARDHRWINEKLFF
TRBV11-2 CASSLVGQDTQYF
TRBV20-1 CSARDRRQTLNSPLHF
TRBV4-3 CASSQGTVRGGADEQYF
TRBV27 CASSLSGQGADTQYF
TRBV28 CAGSLRTSIEQFF
TRBV4-3 CASSQGRTSSYEQYF
TRBV28 CASSPGASSSEQYF
TRBV13 CASTAGRGVQPQHF
TRBV4-3 CASSQDSGANTEAFF
TRBV7-5 CISVPEFGGLAKNIQYF
TRBV30 CAWSRKQFGEQFF
TRBV9 CAGSAATGQGMAPTEAFF
TRBV27 CASSSRQGADQPQHF
TRBV2 CASSDRTPTSDTQYF